The following is a T cell receptor (beta chain) sequence with its context. Looked up from germline, CDR1 is MDHEN and CDR2 is SYDVKM. The CDR3 runs 18 residues. The trim removed 6 bases at V and 0 bases at J, leaving 15 bases unmatched. Per the original methods: Amplification from reference gene primers served as the basis for estimated nucleated cell counts. The protocol was immunoSEQ multiplex PCR, while the TCRdb copy is restricted to in-frame clones and leaves out a portion. The DNA was the basis for D and trimming; V, J and clone size are from that table. The data show around 73,000 clones, about 80% seen once. The data were obtained in a study of blood T cell repertoires in COVID-19.

This clonotype originated in a human donor in a cohort sampled during active COVID-19. This chain links TRBV28 with TRBJ2-7, with 9 bases aligning to TRBD1. The sequenced sample consisted of peripheral blood. The CDR3: CASSPTGGSHQSSYEQYF. CDR3 DNA: TGTGCCAGCAGCCCAACAGGGGGCTCCCATCAGAGCTCCTACGAGCAGTACTTC. Combining the CDR3 with reference TRBV28 and TRBJ2-7 gives the whole variable domain DVKVTQSSRYLVKRTGEKVFLECVQDMDHENMFWYRQDPGLGLRLIYFSYDVKMKEKGDIPEGYSVSREKKERFSLILESASTNQTSMYLCASSPTGGSHQSSYEQYFGPGTRLTVT.